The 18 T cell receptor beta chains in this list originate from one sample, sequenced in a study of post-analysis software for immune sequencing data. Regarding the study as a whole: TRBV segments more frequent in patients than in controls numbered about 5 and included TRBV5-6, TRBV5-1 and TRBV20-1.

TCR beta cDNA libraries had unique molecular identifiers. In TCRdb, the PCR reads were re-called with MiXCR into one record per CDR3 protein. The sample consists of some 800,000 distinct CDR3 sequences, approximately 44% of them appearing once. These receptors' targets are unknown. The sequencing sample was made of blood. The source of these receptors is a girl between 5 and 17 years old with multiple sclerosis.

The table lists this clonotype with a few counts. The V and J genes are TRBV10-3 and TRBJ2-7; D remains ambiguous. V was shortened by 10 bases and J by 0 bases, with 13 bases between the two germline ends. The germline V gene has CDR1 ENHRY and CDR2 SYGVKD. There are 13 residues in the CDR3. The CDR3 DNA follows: TGTGCCACCACCGTTGAGAGCTCCTACGAGCAGTACTTC. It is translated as CATTVESSYEQYF.

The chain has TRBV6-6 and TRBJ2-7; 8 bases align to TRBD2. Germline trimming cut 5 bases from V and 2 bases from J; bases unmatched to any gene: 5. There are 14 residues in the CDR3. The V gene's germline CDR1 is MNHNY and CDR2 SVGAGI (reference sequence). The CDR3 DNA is TGTGCCAGCAGTAGCCTAGCGGGCCCCTACGAGCAGTACTTC. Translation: CASSSLAGPYEQYF.

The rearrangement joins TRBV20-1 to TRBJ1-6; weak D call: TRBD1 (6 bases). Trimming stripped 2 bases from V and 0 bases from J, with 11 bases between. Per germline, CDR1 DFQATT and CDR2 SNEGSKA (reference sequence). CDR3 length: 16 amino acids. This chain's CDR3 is CSARRQESSYNSPLHF. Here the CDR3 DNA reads TGCAGTGCTAGAAGACAGGAAAGCTCCTATAATTCACCCCTCCACTTT.

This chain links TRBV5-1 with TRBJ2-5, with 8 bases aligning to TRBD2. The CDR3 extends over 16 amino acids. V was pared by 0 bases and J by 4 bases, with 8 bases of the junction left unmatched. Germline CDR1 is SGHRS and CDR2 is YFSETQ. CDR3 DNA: TGCGCCAGCAGCTTGGTGGCGGGAGGCTCGTTAGAGACCCAGTACTTC. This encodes CASSLVAGGSLETQYF.

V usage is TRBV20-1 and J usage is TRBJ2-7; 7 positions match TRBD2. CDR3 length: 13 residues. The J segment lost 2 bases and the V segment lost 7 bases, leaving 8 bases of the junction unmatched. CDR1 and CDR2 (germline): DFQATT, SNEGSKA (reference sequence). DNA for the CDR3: TGCAGTGTGATCCGGGAGGCTACCTACGAGCAGTACTTC. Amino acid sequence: CSVIREATYEQYF.

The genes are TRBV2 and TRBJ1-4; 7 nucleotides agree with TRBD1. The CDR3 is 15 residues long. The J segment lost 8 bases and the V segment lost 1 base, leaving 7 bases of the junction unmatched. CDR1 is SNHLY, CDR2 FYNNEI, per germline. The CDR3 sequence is CASSEGRDSIEKLFF. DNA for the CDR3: TGTGCCAGCAGTGAAGGCCGGGACAGTATCGAAAAACTGTTTTTT.

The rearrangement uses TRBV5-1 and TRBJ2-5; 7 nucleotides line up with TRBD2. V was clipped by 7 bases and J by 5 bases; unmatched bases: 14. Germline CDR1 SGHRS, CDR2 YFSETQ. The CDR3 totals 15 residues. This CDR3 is CASSQAQQGGETQYF. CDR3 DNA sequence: TGCGCCAGCTCTCAGGCCCAGCAGGGAGGGGAGACCCAGTACTTC.

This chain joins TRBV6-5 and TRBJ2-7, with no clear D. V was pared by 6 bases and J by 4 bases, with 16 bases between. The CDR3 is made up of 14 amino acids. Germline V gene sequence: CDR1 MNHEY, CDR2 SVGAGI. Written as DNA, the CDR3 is TGTGCCAGCAGGACATACAGAGGCTGGTACGAGCAGTACTTC. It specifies CASRTYRGWYEQYF.

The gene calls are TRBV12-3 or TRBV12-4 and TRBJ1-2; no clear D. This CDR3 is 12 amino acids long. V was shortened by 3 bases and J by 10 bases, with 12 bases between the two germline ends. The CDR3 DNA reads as TGTGCCAGCAGTTTTGTAGAAGGCGTCTACACCTTC. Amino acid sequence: CASSFVEGVYTF.

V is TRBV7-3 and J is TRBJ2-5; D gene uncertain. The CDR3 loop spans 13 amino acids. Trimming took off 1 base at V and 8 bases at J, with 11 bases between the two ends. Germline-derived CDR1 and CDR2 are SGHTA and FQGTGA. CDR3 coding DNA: TGTGCCAGCAGCTTAAATGCCCTCGAAACCCAGTACTTC. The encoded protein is CASSLNALETQYF.

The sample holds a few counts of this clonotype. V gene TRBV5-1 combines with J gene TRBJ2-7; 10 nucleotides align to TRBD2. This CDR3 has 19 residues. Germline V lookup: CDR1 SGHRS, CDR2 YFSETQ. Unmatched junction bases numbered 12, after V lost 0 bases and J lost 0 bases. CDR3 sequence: CASSLDGVSGRPLSYEQYF. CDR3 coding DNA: TGCGCCAGCAGCTTGGACGGGGTTAGCGGGAGGCCCCTCTCCTACGAGCAGTACTTC.

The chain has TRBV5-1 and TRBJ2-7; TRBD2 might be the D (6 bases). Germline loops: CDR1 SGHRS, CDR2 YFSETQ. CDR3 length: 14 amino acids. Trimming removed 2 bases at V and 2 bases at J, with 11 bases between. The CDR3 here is CASSFTGATYEQYF. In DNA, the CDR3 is TGCGCCAGCAGCTTTACGGGAGCGACCTACGAGCAGTACTTC.

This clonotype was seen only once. The CDR3 DNA follows: TGTGCCAGCAGCGCTGGAGCGGTAGGGGCCAACGTCCTGACTTTC. Translated, it gives CASSAGAVGANVLTF. The rearrangement links TRBV3-1 to TRBJ2-6; weak D call: TRBD2 (5 bases). Per germline, CDR1 LGHDT and CDR2 YNNKEL (reference sequence). This CDR3 has 15 amino acids. Between the trimmed V and J ends, which lost 5 bases and 4 bases, there was a span of 12 bases.

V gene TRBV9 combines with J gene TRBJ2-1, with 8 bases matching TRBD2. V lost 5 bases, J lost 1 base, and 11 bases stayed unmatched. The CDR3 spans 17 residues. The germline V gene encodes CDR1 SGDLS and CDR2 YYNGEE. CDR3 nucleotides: TGTGCCAGCAGTGTTCGGGCGGGGGGTGGATCCTACAATGAGCAGTTCTTC. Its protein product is CASSVRAGGGSYNEQFF.

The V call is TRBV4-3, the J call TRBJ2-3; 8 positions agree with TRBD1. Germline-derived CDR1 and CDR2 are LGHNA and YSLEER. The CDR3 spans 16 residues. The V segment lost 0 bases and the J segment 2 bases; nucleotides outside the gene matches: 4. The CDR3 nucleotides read TGCGCCAGCAGCCAAGAGGGACAGGCGTACACAGATACGCAGTATTTT. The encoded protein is CASSQEGQAYTDTQYF.

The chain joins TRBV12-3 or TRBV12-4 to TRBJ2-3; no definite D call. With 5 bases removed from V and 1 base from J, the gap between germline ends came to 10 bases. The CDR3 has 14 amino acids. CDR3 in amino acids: CASSNVQGTDTQYF. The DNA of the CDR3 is TGTGCCAGCAGTAACGTCCAGGGCACAGATACGCAGTATTTT.

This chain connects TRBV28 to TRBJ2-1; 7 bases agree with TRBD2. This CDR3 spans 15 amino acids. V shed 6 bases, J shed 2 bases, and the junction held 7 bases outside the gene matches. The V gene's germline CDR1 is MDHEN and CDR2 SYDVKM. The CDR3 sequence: CASSHAGVPYNEQFF. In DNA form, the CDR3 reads TGTGCCAGCAGCCATGCGGGAGTGCCCTACAATGAGCAGTTCTTC. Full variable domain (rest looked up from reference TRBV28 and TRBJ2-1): DVKVTQSSRYLVKRTGEKVFLECVQDMDHENMFWYRQDPGLGLRLIYFSYDVKMKEKGDIPEGYSVSREKKERFSLILESASTNQTSMYLCASSHAGVPYNEQFFGPGTRLTVL.

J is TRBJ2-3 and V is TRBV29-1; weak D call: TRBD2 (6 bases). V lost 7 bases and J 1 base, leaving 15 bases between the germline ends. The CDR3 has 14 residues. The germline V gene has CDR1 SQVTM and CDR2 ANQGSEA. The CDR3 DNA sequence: TGCAGCGCCCGACCGGGCGGGGGCACAGATACGCAGTATTTT. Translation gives CSARPGGGTDTQYF.